This TCR beta chain was captured by sequencing in a study of blood T cell repertoires in COVID-19. Some clones are missing from TCRdb's copy, which holds only in-frame ones; the method was immunoSEQ multiplex PCR. This table has 150,000 to 200,000 clones, roughly 82% appearing once. CDR1 is MDHEN and CDR2 is SYDVKM in the germline V gene. This CDR3 has 15 amino acids. Trimming at V came to 6 bases and at J to 3 bases, leaving 8 bases not matched to a gene. Assignment of participants to cohorts was predicated upon participant-reported clinical history. Material: PBMCs or T cells enriched from blood (not recorded which). The chain recombines TRBV28 with TRBJ2-1, with 7 positions matching TRBD1. The sequence was collected from a man in his fifties who had recovered from COVID-19. Written as DNA, the CDR3 is TGTGCCAGCAGAGAAGGGGGCTTGGGCTACAATGAGCAGTTCTTC. It yields the protein CASREGGLGYNEQFF. Together with reference TRBV28 and TRBJ2-1, the CDR3 gives the full variable domain: DVKVTQSSRYLVKRTGEKVFLECVQDMDHENMFWYRQDPGLGLRLIYFSYDVKMKEKGDIPEGYSVSREKKERFSLILESASTNQTSMYLCASREGGLGYNEQFFGPGTRLTVL.